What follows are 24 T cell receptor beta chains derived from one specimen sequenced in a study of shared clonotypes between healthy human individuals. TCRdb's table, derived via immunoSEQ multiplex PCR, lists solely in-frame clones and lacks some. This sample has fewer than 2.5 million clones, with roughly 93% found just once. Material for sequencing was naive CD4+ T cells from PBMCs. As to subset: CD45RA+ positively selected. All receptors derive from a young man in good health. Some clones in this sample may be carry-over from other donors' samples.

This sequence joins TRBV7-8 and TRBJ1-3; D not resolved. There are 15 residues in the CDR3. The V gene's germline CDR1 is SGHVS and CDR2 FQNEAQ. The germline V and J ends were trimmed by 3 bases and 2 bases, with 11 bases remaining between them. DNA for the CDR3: TGTGCCAGCAGCTTGGGGTGGCTTACTGGAAACACCATATATTTT. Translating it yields CASSLGWLTGNTIYF.

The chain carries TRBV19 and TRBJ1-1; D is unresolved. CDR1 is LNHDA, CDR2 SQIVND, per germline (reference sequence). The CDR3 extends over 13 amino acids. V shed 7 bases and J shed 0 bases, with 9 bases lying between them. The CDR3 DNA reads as TGTGCCAGTAAGACAAGCATGAACACTGAAGCTTTCTTT. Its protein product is CASKTSMNTEAFF.

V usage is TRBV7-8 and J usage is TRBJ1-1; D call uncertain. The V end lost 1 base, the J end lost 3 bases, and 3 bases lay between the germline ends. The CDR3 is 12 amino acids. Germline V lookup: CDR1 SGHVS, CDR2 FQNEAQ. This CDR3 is CASSLVDTEAFF. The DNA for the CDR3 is TGTGCCAGCAGCTTAGTGGACACTGAAGCTTTCTTT. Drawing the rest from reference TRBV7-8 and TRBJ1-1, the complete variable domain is GAGVSQSPRYKVAKRGQDVALRCDPISGHVSLFWYQQALGQGPEFLTYFQNEAQLDKSGLPSDRFFAERPEGSVSTLKIQRTQQEDSAVYLCASSLVDTEAFFGQGTRLTVV.

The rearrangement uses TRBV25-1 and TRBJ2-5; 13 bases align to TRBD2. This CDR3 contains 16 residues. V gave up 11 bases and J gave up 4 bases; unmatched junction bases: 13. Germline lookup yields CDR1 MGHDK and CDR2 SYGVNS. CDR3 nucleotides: TGTGCCGGCCAGCGGACTAGCGGGAGAAGGGGAGAGACCCAGTACTTC. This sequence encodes CAGQRTSGRRGETQYF.

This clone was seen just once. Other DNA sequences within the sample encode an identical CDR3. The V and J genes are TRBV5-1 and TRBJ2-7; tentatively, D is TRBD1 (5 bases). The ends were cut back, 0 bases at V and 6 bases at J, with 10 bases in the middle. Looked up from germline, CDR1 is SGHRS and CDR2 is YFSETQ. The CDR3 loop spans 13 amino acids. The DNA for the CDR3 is TGCGCCAGCAGCTTGGAGGGGCCGGGCGAGCAGTACTTC. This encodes CASSLEGPGEQYF.

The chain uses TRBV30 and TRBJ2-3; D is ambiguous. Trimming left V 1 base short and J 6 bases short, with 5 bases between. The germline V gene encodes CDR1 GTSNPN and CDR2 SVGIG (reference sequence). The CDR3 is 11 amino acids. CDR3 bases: TGTGCCTGGAGTGACGCCGATACGCAGTATTTT. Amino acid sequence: CAWSDADTQYF.

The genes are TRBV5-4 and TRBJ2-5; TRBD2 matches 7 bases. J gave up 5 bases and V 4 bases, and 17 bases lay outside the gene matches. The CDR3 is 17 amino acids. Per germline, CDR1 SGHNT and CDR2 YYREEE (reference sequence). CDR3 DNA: TGTGCCAGCAGCGGGGGGGTCGCGGGTCTTACTCGGGAGACCCAGTACTTC. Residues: CASSGGVAGLTRETQYF.

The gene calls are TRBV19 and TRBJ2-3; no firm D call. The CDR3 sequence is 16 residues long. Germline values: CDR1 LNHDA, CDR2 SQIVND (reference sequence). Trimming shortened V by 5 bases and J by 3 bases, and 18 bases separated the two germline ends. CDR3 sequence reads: CASSPVYSWGTDTQYF. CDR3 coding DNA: TGTGCCAGTAGTCCCGTTTACTCGTGGGGAACAGATACGCAGTATTTT.

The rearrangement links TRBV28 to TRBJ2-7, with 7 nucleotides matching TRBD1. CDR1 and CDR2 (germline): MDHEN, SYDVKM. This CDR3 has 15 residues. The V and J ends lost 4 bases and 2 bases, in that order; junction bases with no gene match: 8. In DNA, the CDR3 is TGTGCCAGCAGTTCCCCCGGGGACAGCCCCTACGAGCAGTACTTC. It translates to CASSSPGDSPYEQYF.

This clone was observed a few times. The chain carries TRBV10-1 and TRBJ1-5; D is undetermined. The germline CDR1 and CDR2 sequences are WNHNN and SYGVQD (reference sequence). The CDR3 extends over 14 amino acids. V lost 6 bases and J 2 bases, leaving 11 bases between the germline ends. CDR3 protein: CASRTSFRNQPQHF. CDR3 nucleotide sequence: TGCGCCAGCAGGACGAGTTTCCGCAATCAGCCCCAGCATTTT.

For the CDR3, the DNA is TGTGCCAGCAACAGACTAGCGGCCTCCTACAATGAGCAGTTCTTC. Amino acid sequence: CASNRLAASYNEQFF. This chain connects TRBV2 to TRBJ2-1; 9 nucleotides match TRBD2. This CDR3 has 15 amino acids. From germline, CDR1 is SNHLY and CDR2 FYNNEI. V was pared by 7 bases and J by 0 bases, with 4 bases of the junction left unmatched. The full variable domain, in which reference TRBV2 and TRBJ2-1 provide the parts outside the CDR3, is EPEVTQTPSHQVTQMGQEVILRCVPISNHLYFYWYRQILGQKVEFLVSFYNNEISEKSEIFDDQFSVERPDGSNFTLKIRSTKLEDSAMYFCASNRLAASYNEQFFGPGTRLTVL.

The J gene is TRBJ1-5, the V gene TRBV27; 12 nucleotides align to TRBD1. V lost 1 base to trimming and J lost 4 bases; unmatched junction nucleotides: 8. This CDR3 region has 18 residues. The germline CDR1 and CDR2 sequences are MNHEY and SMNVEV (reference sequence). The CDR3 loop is CASSLLGTGGVRNQPQHF. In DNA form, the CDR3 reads TGTGCCAGCAGTTTATTGGGGACAGGGGGCGTTCGGAATCAGCCCCAGCATTTT.

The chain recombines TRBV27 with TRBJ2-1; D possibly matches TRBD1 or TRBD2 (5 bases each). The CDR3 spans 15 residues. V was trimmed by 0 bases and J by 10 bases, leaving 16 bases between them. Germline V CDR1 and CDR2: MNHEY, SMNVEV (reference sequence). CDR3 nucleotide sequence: TGTGCCAGCAGTTTATCGTTTGGGGGATCCGGAGAGCAGTTCTTC. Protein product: CASSLSFGGSGEQFF.

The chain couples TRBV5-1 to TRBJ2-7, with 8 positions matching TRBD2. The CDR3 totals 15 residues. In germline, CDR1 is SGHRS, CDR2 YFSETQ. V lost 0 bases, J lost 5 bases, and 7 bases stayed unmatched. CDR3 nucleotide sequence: TGCGCCAGCAGCTTGGAGGGACTAGTAGCCGACGAGCAGTACTTC. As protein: CASSLEGLVADEQYF.

The chain's CDR3 is CASSSGTGGSTDTQYF. In nucleotides, the CDR3 is TGTGCCAGCAGCTCCGGGACAGGGGGCAGCACAGATACGCAGTATTTT. The chain recombines TRBV11-3 with TRBJ2-3; 12 bases map to TRBD1. Germline CDR1 SGHNT, CDR2 YENEEA. The V and J ends lost 4 bases and 0 bases, in that order; junction bases with no gene match: 2. CDR3 size: 16 residues.

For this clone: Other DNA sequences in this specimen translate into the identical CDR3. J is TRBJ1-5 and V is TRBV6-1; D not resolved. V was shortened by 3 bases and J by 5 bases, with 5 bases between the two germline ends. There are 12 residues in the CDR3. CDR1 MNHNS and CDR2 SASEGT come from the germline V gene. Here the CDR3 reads CASSELDQPQHF. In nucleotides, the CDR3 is TGTGCCAGCAGTGAGTTAGATCAGCCCCAGCATTTT.

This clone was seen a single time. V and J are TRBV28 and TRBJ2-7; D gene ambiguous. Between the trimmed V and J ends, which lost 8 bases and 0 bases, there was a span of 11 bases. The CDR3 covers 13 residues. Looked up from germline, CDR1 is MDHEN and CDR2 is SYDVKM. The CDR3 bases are TGTGCCAGCGCCCGCCCGAGCTCCTACGAGCAGTACTTC. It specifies CASARPSSYEQYF.

CDR3 nucleotide sequence: TGCGCCAGCAGCGGCGGCCCCGCCACTGAAGCTTTCTTT. Translated, it gives CASSGGPATEAFF. The rearrangement links TRBV5-1 to TRBJ1-1; D not certain. Germline CDR1 SGHRS, CDR2 YFSETQ. V lost 4 bases, J lost 4 bases, and 11 bases lay in between. The CDR3 spans 13 residues. Supplemented by reference TRBV5-1 and TRBJ1-1, the full variable domain reads KAGVTQTPRYLIKTRGQQVTLSCSPISGHRSVSWYQQTPGQGLQFLFEYFSETQRNKGNFPGRFSGRQFSNSRSEMNVSTLELGDSALYLCASSGGPATEAFFGQGTRLTVV.

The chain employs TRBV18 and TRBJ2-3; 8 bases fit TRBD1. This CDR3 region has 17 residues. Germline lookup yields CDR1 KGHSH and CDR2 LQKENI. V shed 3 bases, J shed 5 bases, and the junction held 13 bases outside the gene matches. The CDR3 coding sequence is TGTGCCAGCTCACCTCTCTACGGGACAGGTGCCGGAGATACGCAGTATTTT. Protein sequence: CASSPLYGTGAGDTQYF. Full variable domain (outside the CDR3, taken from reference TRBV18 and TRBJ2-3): NAGVMQNPRHLVRRRGQEARLRCSPMKGHSHVYWYRQLPEEGLKFMVYLQKENIIDESGMPKERFSAEFPKEGPSILRIQQVVRGDSAAYFCASSPLYGTGAGDTQYFGPGTRLTVL.

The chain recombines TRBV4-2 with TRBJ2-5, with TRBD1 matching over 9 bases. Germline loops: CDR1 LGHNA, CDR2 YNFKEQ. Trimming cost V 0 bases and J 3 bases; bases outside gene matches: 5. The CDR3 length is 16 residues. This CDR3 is CASSQEPTGGKETQYF. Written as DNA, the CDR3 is TGTGCCAGCAGCCAAGAACCGACAGGGGGTAAAGAGACCCAGTACTTC.

The CDR3 loop reads CASSTLGQGNHNEQFF. The CDR3 nucleotides are TGTGCCAGCAGTACCCTGGGACAGGGAAATCACAATGAGCAGTTCTTC. The chain uses TRBV28 and TRBJ2-1; 9 nucleotides align to TRBD1. J gave up 5 bases and V 5 bases, and 10 bases lay outside the gene matches. The CDR3 contains 16 residues. Germline CDR1 MDHEN, CDR2 SYDVKM.

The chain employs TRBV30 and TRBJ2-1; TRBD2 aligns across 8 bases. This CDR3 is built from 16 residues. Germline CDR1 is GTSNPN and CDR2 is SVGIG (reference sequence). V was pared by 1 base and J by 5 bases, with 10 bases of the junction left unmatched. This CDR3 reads CAWSGGTSGFDNEQFF. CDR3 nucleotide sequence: TGTGCCTGGAGTGGTGGAACTAGCGGATTTGACAATGAGCAGTTCTTC.

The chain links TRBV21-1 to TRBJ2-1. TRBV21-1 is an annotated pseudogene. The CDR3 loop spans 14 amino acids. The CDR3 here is CASSKVESYNEQFF. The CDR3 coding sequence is TGTGCCAGCAGCAAAGTCGAAAGTTACAATGAGCAGTTCTTC.

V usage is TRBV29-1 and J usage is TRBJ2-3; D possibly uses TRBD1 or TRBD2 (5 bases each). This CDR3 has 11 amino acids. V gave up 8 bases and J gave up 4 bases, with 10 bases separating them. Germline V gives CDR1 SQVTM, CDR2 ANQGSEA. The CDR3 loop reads CSLGTADTQYF. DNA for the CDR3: TGCAGCCTAGGGACCGCAGATACGCAGTATTTT.